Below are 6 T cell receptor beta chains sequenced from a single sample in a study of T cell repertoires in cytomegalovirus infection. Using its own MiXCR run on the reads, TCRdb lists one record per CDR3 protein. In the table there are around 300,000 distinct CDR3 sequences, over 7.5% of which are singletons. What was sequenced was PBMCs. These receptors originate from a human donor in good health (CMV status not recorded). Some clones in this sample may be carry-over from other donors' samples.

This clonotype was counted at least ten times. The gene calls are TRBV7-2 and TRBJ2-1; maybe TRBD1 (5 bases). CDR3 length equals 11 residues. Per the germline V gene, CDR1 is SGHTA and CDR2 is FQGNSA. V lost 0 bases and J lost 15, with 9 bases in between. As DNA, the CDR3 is TGTGCCAGCAGCTTAGCTTTGGACACGTTCTTC. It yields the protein CASSLALDTFF. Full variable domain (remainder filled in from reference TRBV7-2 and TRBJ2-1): GAGVSQSPSNKVTEKGKDVELRCDPISGHTALYWYRQSLGQGLEFLIYFQGNSAPDKSGLPSDRFSAERTGGSVSTLTIQRTQQEDSAVYLCASSLALDTFFGPGTRLTVL.

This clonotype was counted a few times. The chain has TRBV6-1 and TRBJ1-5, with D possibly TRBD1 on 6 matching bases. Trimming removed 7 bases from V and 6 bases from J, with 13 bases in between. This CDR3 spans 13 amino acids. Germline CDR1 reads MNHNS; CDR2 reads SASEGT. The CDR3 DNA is TGTGCCAGCATGTTACAGGGAGCTCAGCCCCAGCATTTT. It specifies CASMLQGAQPQHF.

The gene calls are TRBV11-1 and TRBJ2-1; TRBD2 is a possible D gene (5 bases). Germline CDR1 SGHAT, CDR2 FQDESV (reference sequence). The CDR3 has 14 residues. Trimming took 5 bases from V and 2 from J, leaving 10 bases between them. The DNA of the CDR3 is TGTGCCAGCAGCCCCGCGACTACCTACAATGAGCAGTTCTTC. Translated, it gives CASSPATTYNEQFF.

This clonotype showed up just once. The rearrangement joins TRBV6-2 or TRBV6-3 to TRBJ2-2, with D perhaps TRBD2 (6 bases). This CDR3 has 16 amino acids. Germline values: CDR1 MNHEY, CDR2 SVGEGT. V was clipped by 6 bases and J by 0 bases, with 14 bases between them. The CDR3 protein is CASSLTGGTNTGELFF. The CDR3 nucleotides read TGTGCCAGCAGCCTTACCGGAGGGACGAACACCGGGGAGCTGTTTTTT.

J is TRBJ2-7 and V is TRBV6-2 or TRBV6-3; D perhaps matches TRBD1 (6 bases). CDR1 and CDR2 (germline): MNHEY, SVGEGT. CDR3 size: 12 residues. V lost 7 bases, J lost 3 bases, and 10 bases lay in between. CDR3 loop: CASTVRGYEQYF. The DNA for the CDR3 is TGTGCCAGCACCGTCAGGGGCTACGAGCAGTACTTC.

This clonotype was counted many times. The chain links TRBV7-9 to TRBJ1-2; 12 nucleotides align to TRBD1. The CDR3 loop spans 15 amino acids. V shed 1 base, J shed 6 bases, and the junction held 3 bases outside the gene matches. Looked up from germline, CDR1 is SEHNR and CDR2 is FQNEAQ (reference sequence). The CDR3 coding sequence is TGTGCCAGCAGCTTAGGAGGGACAGGGGGCCATGGCTACACCTTC. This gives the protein CASSLGGTGGHGYTF.